This T cell receptor (beta chain) is from a study of CD8+CD57+ T cells in acquired aplastic anemia. As for the study in general: Sorted CD4+ plus CD8+ cells gave DNA averaging roughly 3.5 ug.

Germline CDR1 is SGHRS and CDR2 is YFSETQ. CDR3 length equals 13 residues. Trimming pared 4 bases from V and 10 bases from J, leaving 17 bases between. Sequencing involved patients with CD8+CD57+ cell expansion previously shown by flow cytometry. Severe acquired aplastic anemia was the diagnosis recorded for all patients. At the time of blood sampling, patients had not yet received any therapy. Findings and caveats of the study: The study identified around 28 CD8+ CDR3 sequences shared by patients and controls.

TCR beta VDJ and CDR3 profiles were obtained from a genomic DNA template. TCRdb reprocessed the reads with MiXCR, giving one entry per CDR3 protein. The table has fewer than 250,000 distinct CDR3 sequences, more than 40% seen once. A note on this clonotype: Antigen: not known.

The clonotype was recovered from a human donor with aplastic anemia. The V call is TRBV5-1, the J call TRBJ1-2; no clear D gene. The specimen was sorted CD4+, CD8+, or CD8+CD57+ T cells (not recorded which) from PBMCs. The DNA of the CDR3 is TGCGCCAGCAGCCTCGCCCCCTCGGGAGTCTACACCTTC. Amino acids: CASSLAPSGVYTF.